The clone carrying this TCR beta chain came up once. Those who donated were healthy HIV-negative adults, with no recent acute infections or vaccinations reported. The sample belongs to a study of shared clonotypes between healthy human individuals. Trimming left V 3 bases short and J 6 bases short, with 12 bases between. Looked up from germline, CDR1 is LNHDA and CDR2 is SQIVND (reference sequence). The CDR3 length is 13 residues. The authors split each subset's genomic DNA evenly across several immunoSEQ plates. Repertoires were generated with immunoSEQ multiplex PCR, while TCRdb's copy carries only in-frame clones and drops some. The sample contains 2 million to 2.5 million clones, over 85% of which appear only once.

The sample taken for sequencing was naive CD4+ T cells from PBMCs. Subset: CD45RA+ positively selected. This receptor was obtained from a man aged 18 to 30 in good health. Some clones in this sample may be carry-over from other donors' samples. V gene TRBV19 combines with J gene TRBJ2-7; D may be TRBD2 (5 bases). For the CDR3, the DNA is TGTGCCAGTAGTATGCGGGTAATAGGCGAGCAGTACTTC. It encodes CASSMRVIGEQYF.